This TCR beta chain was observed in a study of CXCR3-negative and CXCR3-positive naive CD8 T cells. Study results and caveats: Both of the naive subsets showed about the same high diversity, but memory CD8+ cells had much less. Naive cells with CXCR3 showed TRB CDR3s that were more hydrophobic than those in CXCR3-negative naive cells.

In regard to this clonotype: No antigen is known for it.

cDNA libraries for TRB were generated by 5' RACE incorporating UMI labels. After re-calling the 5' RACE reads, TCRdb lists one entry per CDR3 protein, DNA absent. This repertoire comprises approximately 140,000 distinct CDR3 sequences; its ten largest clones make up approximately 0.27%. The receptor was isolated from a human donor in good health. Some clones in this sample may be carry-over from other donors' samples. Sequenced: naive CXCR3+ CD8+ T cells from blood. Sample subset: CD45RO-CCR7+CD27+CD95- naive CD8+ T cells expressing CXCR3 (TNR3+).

CDR3 loop: CASSLRGLAVTDTQYF. The rearrangement joins TRBV7-6 to TRBJ2-3; TCRdb reports TRBD2, a call that lacks DNA to check it against. This CDR3 is 16 amino acids long. CDR1 is SGHVS and CDR2 is FNYEAQ in the germline V gene.